These 22 T cell receptor beta chains were sequenced from one sample in a study of T cells in Graves' hyperthyroidism and ophthalmopathy. Using RNA transcripts as the source, TCR beta CDR3 regions were amplified. First-round RT-PCR of the TCR CDR3 relied on the HTBI primer set. One entry per CDR3 protein, called by TCRdb with MiXCR from the multiplex PCR reads. The table includes under 350,000 distinct CDR3 sequences, approximately 15% detected once. The sequencing input was blood. The receptors come from a woman in her sixties or seventies with Graves' ophthalmopathy.

Remarks on this clonotype: A read error may explain this, as a much larger clone is one base away. The V gene is TRBV30, the J gene TRBJ2-3; 9 nucleotides match TRBD2. Per the germline V gene, CDR1 is GTSNPN and CDR2 is SVGIG (reference sequence). The CDR3 is 14 amino acids. The CDR3 DNA follows: TGTGCCTGGAGTGCGACTAGCGGTGCAGATGCGCAGTATTTT. This encodes CAWSATSGADAQYF. Filled out from reference TRBV30 and TRBJ2-3, the complete variable domain reads SQTIHQWPATLVQPVGSPLSLECTVEGTSNPNLYWYRQAAGRGLQLLFYSVGIGQISSEVPQNLSASRPQDRQFILSSKKLLLSDSGFYLCAWSATSGADAQYFGPGTRLTVL.

This clonotype was seen at least ten times. This sequence joins TRBV5-8 and TRBJ2-3; either TRBD1 or TRBD2 may fit D (5 bases each). The CDR3 has 16 residues. Germline CDR1 and CDR2: SGHTS and YDEGEE. V was shortened by 2 bases and J by 1 base, with 14 bases between the two germline ends. CDR3 nucleotide sequence: TGTGCCAGCAGCTTATCATTCCGGGGCGGCACAGATACGCAGTATTTT. Protein sequence: CASSLSFRGGTDTQYF.

This chain joins TRBV20-1 and TRBJ1-2; possible D gene TRBD1, 5 bases. The CDR3 consists of 15 residues. The V gene's germline CDR1 is DFQATT and CDR2 SNEGSKA (reference sequence). Deletions cut 0 bases from V and 4 bases from J, with 15 bases between. The CDR3 DNA reads as TGCAGTGCTAGAGATTGGGCAGGGAGTGGCTATGGCTACACCTTC. Translation gives CSARDWAGSGYGYTF.

V and J are TRBV5-6 and TRBJ1-2; D ambiguous. The V gene lost 3 bases and the J gene lost 7 bases, with 10 bases spanning the gap. The CDR3 is made up of 12 amino acids. CDR1 and CDR2 (germline): SGHDT, YYEEEE. The CDR3, as DNA: TGTGCCAGCAGCTCGGTAATGGGTGGCTACACCTTC. Translation gives CASSSVMGGYTF.

In this sample, this clonotype turned up a few times. The chain employs TRBV27 and TRBJ2-7; D is possibly TRBD1 or TRBD2 (5 bases each). V lost 8 bases and J 6 bases, leaving 14 bases between the germline ends. The CDR3 length is 12 residues. Per the germline V gene, CDR1 is MNHEY and CDR2 is SMNVEV (reference sequence). CDR3 in DNA: TGTGCCAGCCGAGGTCGGGGCGGCGAGCAGTACTTC. Translation gives CASRGRGGEQYF.

This clonotype was detected many times. The V and J genes are TRBV11-2 and TRBJ1-1, with 8 bases matching TRBD1. CDR3 size: 16 residues. J lost 6 bases, V lost 5 bases, and 14 bases had no gene match. Germline V lookup: CDR1 SGHAT, CDR2 FQNNGV. CDR3 in amino acids: CASSTRTGQLNAEAFF. DNA of the CDR3: TGTGCCAGCAGCACTCGGACAGGGCAATTAAACGCTGAAGCTTTCTTT.

This clonotype was counted ten times or more. V usage is TRBV27 and J usage is TRBJ2-3, with D possibly TRBD2 on 6 matching bases. CDR1 is MNHEY and CDR2 is SMNVEV in the germline V gene (reference sequence). Trimming pared 8 bases from V and 5 bases from J, leaving 8 bases between. This CDR3 region has 11 residues. The CDR3 DNA is TGTGCCAGCGCGGGACGAGATACGCAGTATTTT. Its protein product is CASAGRDTQYF.

At least ten counts were recorded for this clonotype. The CDR3 is CASSRGTSANSEQFF. DNA for the CDR3: TGTGCCAGCAGCCGAGGGACTAGCGCTAATTCTGAGCAGTTCTTC. V is TRBV3-1 and J is TRBJ2-1; 10 nucleotides agree with TRBD2. The CDR3 spans 15 residues. After removal of 4 bases from V and 9 bases from J, the junction contained 9 bases not matched to a gene. Germline V CDR1 and CDR2: LGHDT, YNNKEL (reference sequence).

The chain carries TRBV19 and TRBJ2-7, with D possibly TRBD2 on 5 matching bases. Trimming took 7 bases from V and 5 from J, leaving 12 bases between them. The germline V gene encodes CDR1 LNHDA and CDR2 SQIVND (reference sequence). The CDR3 spans 12 residues. CDR3 region: CASTLDGNEQYF. DNA of the CDR3: TGTGCCAGTACCTTGGACGGGAACGAGCAGTACTTC.

This chain links TRBV27 with TRBJ2-6, with D unclear. The CDR3 has 13 residues. Germline values: CDR1 MNHEY, CDR2 SMNVEV (reference sequence). V was shortened by 8 bases and J by 0 bases, with 5 bases between the two germline ends. This chain's CDR3 is CASSNSGANVLTF. The CDR3 nucleotides read TGTGCCAGCTCCAACTCTGGGGCCAACGTCCTGACTTTC. Supplemented by reference TRBV27 and TRBJ2-6, the full variable domain reads EAQVTQNPRYLITVTGKKLTVTCSQNMNHEYMSWYRQDPGLGLRQIYYSMNVEVTDKGDVPEGYKVSRKEKRNFPLILESPSPNQTSLYFCASSNSGANVLTFGAGSRLTVL.

The genes are TRBV6-1 and TRBJ2-7, with D maybe TRBD2 (7 bases). CDR1 and CDR2 from the germline V gene are MNHNS and SASEGT. CDR3 length: 15 residues. V dropped 6 bases and J dropped 4 bases, with 19 bases sitting between them. For the CDR3, the DNA is TGTGCCAGCAGACGACCTGGAGGGGGGGAGTACGAGCAGTACTTC. Encoded protein: CASRRPGGGEYEQYF.

This clonotype came up many times. The rearrangement joins TRBV2 to TRBJ2-7, with 7 bases that match TRBD1. The germline V gene encodes CDR1 SNHLY and CDR2 FYNNEI. CDR3 length equals 15 residues. V was clipped by 6 bases and J by 2 bases; unmatched bases: 10. The CDR3 nucleotides read TGTGCCAGCAGGGCCGGACAGGCCCGGACCTACGAGCAGTACTTC. It translates to CASRAGQARTYEQYF.

There are a few counts of this clonotype. This chain connects TRBV4-1 to TRBJ1-2, with a tentative D call TRBD1 (5 bases). The CDR3 length is 13 residues. V was clipped by 3 bases and J by 4 bases, with 9 bases between them. The germline V gene encodes CDR1 MGHRA and CDR2 YSYEKL. In DNA form, the CDR3 reads TGCGCCAGCAGCCACGGACACTCCTATGGCTACACCTTC. This sequence encodes CASSHGHSYGYTF.

In its sample, this clonotype was seen a few times. The chain combines TRBV7-2 with TRBJ1-1, with a possible D match to TRBD1 (5 bases). Trimming took off 3 bases at V and 4 bases at J, with 12 bases between the two ends. This CDR3 contains 14 residues. CDR1 and CDR2 from the germline V gene are SGHTA and FQGNSA. This chain's CDR3 is CASSLRGGVTEAFF. The CDR3 DNA reads as TGTGCCAGCAGCTTGAGGGGCGGGGTCACTGAAGCTTTCTTT.

V and J are TRBV19 and TRBJ2-7, with 7 positions matching TRBD2. The CDR3 consists of 14 residues. The germline V gene encodes CDR1 LNHDA and CDR2 SQIVND (reference sequence). V was pared by 7 bases and J by 2 bases, with 8 bases of the junction left unmatched. CDR3 protein: CASKGPGGAYEQYF. CDR3 DNA: TGTGCCAGTAAGGGTCCTGGGGGGGCCTACGAGCAGTACTTC.

The chain uses TRBV7-6 and TRBJ2-3; TRBD2 agrees at 7 bases. The V and J ends lost 1 base and 0 bases, in that order; junction bases with no gene match: 7. The length of the CDR3 is 17 residues. Germline V gene data show CDR1 as SGHVS and CDR2 as FNYEAQ. CDR3 residues: CASSLGGGRASTDTQYF. In DNA, the CDR3 is TGTGCCAGCAGCTTAGGGGGCGGGAGAGCTAGCACAGATACGCAGTATTTT. Variable domain in full (rest from reference TRBV7-6 and TRBJ2-3): GAGVSQSPRYKVTKRGQDVALRCDPISGHVSLYWYRQALGQGPEFLTYFNYEAQQDKSGLPNDRFSAERPEGSISTLTIQRTEQRDSAMYRCASSLGGGRASTDTQYFGPGTRLTVL.

In DNA form, the CDR3 reads TGCAGCGTGGGGGATGAGCAGTTCTTC. It codes for CSVGDEQFF. The genes are TRBV29-1 and TRBJ2-1; D could derive from TRBD1 or TRBD2 (5 bases each). The CDR3 has 9 amino acids. Germline V gene lookup returns CDR1 SQVTM and CDR2 ANQGSEA. The V end lost 6 bases, the J end lost 8 bases, and 5 bases lay between the germline ends.

This clonotype was picked up a small number of times. A single base separates this from a much larger clone, so it may be a read error. The chain has TRBV7-9 and TRBJ2-2; D may match TRBD1 or TRBD2 (5 bases each). The CDR3 has 16 residues. Germline lookup yields CDR1 SEHNR and CDR2 FQNEAQ (reference sequence). V was cut by 5 bases and J by 3 bases, with 16 bases left in between. The DNA of the CDR3 is TGTGCCAGCAGCGCCTCCGGGGCACCTGACACCGGGGAGCTGTTTTTT. Protein product: CASSASGAPDTGELFF.

The chain joins TRBV20-1 to TRBJ2-7; maybe TRBD1 (6 bases). Germline V lookup: CDR1 DFQATT, CDR2 SNEGSKA (reference sequence). V lost 1 base to trimming and J lost 0 bases, with 16 bases between them. This CDR3 is built from 16 residues. The CDR3: CSARGLYRARSYEQYF. CDR3 coding DNA: TGCAGTGCTAGAGGGCTGTACAGGGCCCGCTCCTACGAGCAGTACTTC.

There are a few counts of this clonotype. The genes are TRBV5-1 and TRBJ2-2, with 9 bases lining up with TRBD1. The CDR3 is 16 residues long. V dropped 3 bases and J dropped 4; count of bases not matched to a gene: 7. Germline V gives CDR1 SGHRS, CDR2 YFSETQ. The CDR3 DNA follows: TGCGCCAGCAGCTGGGGACAGGGAATAGGCACCGGGGAGCTGTTTTTT. Its protein is CASSWGQGIGTGELFF.

V gene TRBV5-4 combines with J gene TRBJ2-5; 7 bases fit TRBD1. The CDR3 sequence is 14 residues long. The V segment lost 4 bases and the J segment 3 bases; nucleotides outside the gene matches: 6. Germline lookup yields CDR1 SGHNT and CDR2 YYREEE (reference sequence). This CDR3 is CASSPPQGEETQYF. The CDR3 DNA reads TGTGCCAGCAGCCCACCTCAGGGGGAAGAGACCCAGTACTTC.

This rearrangement joins TRBV6-1 to TRBJ2-4; D is unresolved. There are 14 residues in the CDR3. Trimming cost V 5 bases and J 0 bases, with 8 bases left between them. Germline CDR1 reads MNHNS; CDR2 reads SASEGT. The CDR3 sequence: CASSRSTAKNIQYF. The CDR3 coding sequence is TGTGCCAGCAGTAGATCCACAGCCAAAAACATTCAGTACTTC.